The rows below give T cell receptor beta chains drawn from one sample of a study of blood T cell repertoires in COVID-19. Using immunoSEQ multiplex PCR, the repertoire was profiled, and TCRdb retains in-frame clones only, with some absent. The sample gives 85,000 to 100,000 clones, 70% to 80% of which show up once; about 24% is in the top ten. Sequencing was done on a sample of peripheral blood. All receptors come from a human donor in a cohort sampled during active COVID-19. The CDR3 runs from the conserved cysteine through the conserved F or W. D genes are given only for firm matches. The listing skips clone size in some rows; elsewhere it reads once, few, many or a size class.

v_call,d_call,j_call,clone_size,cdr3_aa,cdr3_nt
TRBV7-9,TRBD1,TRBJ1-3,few,CASSSWTGTDTIYF,TGTGCCAGCAGCTCCTGGACAGGGACAGACACCATATATTTT
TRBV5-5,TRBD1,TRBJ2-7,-,CASSLIRDRVDEQYF,TGTGCCAGCAGCTTGATTCGGGACAGGGTCGACGAGCAGTACTTC
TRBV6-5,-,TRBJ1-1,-,CASSFYGDPEAFF,TGTGCCAGCAGTTTCTACGGGGATCCTGAAGCTTTCTTT
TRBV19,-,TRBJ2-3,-,CASTHMRDGTDTQYF,TGTGCCAGTACCCATATGCGGGACGGCACAGATACGCAGTATTTT
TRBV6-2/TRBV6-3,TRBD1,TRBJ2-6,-,CASSFPGQVHSGANVLTF,TGTGCCAGCAGTTTCCCCGGACAGGTTCACTCTGGGGCCAACGTCCTGACTTTC
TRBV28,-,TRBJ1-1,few,CASSLSDSLNTEAFF,TGTGCCAGCAGTTTATCGGACAGTTTGAACACTGAAGCTTTCTTT
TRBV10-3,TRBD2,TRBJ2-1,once,CAIRDLAGAPHYNEQFF,TGTGCCATCAGAGATCTAGCGGGAGCACCCCACTACAATGAGCAGTTCTTC
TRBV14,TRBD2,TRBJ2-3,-,CASSQGGLVDTQYF,TGTGCCAGCAGCCAAGGGGGACTAGTGGATACGCAGTATTTT
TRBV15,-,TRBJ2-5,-,CATSSEPAGVGQYF,TGTGCCACCAGCAGTGAACCGGCAGGGGTTGGCCAGTACTTC
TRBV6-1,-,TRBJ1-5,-,CASSEDPRQDNQPQHF,TGTGCCAGCAGTGAGGATCCTCGACAGGACAATCAGCCCCAGCATTTT
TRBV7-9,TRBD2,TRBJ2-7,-,CASSQIEIAGGHSYEQYF,TGTGCCAGCAGCCAGATCGAAATAGCGGGAGGGCACTCCTACGAGCAGTACTTC
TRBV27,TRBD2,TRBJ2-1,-,CASSSSWGLAAHEQFF,TGTGCCAGCAGTTCGTCGTGGGGACTAGCGGCACATGAGCAGTTCTTC
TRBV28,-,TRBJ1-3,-,CASSRREDTIYF,TGTGCCAGCAGTCGGAGGGAGGACACCATATATTTT
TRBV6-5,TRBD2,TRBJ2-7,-,CASRTSGRHGEQYF,TGTGCCAGCAGGACTAGCGGGAGGCACGGCGAGCAGTACTTC
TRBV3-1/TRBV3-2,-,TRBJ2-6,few,CASSRKPGAHSGANVLTF,TGTGCCAGCAGCCGAAAGCCAGGGGCCCACTCTGGGGCCAACGTCCTGACTTTC
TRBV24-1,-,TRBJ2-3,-,CATSGGLLDTQYF,TGTGCCACCAGCGGGGGTCTGTTGGATACGCAGTATTTT
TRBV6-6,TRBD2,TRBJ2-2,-,CATLVGRDANTGELFF,TGTGCCACCCTGGTGGGGAGGGACGCGAACACCGGGGAGCTGTTTTTT